This T cell receptor beta chain originates from a study of blood T cell repertoires in COVID-19. The ends were cut back, 0 bases at V and 5 bases at J, with 7 bases in the middle. The CDR3 is 12 residues long. The V gene's germline CDR1 is GTSNPN and CDR2 SVGIG (reference sequence). The repertoire was sequenced with immunoSEQ multiplex PCR; TCRdb's copy has only in-frame clones and lacks some. The sample carries roughly 300,000 clones, roughly 83% recorded once. The V and J genes are TRBV30 and TRBJ1-1; the D is unclear. Specimen: peripheral blood. The receptor was derived from a human donor with COVID-19, enrolled during active disease. The donor label of this sample is uncertain. CDR3 sequence: CAWSVPGTEAFF. The DNA of the CDR3 is TGTGCCTGGAGTGTCCCGGGGACTGAAGCTTTCTTT.